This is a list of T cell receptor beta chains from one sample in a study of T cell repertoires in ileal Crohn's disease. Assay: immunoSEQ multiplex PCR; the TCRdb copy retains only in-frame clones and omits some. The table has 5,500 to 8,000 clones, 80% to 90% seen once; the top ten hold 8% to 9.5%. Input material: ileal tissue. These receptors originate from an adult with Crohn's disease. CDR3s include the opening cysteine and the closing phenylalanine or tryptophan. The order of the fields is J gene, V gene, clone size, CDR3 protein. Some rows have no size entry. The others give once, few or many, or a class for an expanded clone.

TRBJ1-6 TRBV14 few CASSQESRRLSPLHF
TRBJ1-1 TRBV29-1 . CSGGTGKTEAFF
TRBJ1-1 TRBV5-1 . CASSLMQARTEAFF
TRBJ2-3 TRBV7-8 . CASSSGTSGTADTQYF
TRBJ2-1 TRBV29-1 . CSVVSLHSYNEQFF
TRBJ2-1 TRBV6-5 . CASSSGGAGGNEQFF
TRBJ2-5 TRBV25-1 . CATLISDREQTQYF
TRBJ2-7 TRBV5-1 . CASSLDAVGGSPGEQYF
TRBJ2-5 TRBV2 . CASRGQGATETQYF
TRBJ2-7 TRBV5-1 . CASSLGTTSYEQYF
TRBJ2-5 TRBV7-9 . CASSPGRQGETQYF
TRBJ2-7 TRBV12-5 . CASRPGVGYEQYF
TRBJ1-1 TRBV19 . CASIGSSEAFF
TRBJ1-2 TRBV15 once CATSSYRDHGGYTF
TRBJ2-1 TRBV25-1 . CASSGGGLAGVSEQFF
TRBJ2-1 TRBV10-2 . CASRQARTMNEEQFF
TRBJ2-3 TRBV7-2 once CASSLSRDNTQYF
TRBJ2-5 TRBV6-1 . CASSERGGAGETQYF
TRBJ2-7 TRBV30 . CAWGQRSGFYEQYF
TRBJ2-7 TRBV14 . CASRPENEQYF
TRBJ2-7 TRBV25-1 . CASTTDGGGTYEQYF
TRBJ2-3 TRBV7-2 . CASSLGWLQPGDTQYF
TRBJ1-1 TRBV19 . CASSKSTRQDMNTEAFF
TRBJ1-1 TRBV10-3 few CASRQGLNTEAFF
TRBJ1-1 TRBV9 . CASSAGGPETEAFF
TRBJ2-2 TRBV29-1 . CSVLAVLNTGELFF
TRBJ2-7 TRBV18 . CASSPQGLAGERSF
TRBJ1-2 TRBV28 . CASSRGGEPYGYTF
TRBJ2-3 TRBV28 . CASSPLIETDTQYF
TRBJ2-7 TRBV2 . CASTGRAYEQYF
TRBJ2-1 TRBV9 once CASSVVAGLAVDNEQFF
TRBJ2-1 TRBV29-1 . CSVGAGWDEQFF
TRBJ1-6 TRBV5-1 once CASSLGQGASGSPLHF
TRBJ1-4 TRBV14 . CASSRSGGDEKLFF